Below, 9 T cell receptor beta chains from the same sample are listed, as sequenced in a study of cytomegalovirus exposure and HLA in healthy donors. PCR amplification relied on 60 Vbeta primers (plus 13 Jbeta primers). Only in-frame clones appear in the TCRdb table, and some are missing; sequencing was by immunoSEQ multiplex PCR. The sample includes 58,000 or so clones, roughly 70% seen only once; the top ten take about 23%. The sequencing input was PBMCs. Every receptor here comes from a man in his fifties in good health and CMV-seropositive.

This sequence joins TRBV6-5 and TRBJ1-6, with D maybe TRBD1 (5 bases). The CDR3 has 14 amino acids. Germline V gene lookup returns CDR1 MNHEY and CDR2 SVGAGI. V lost 7 bases to trimming and J lost 9 bases, with 16 bases between them. The DNA for the CDR3 is TGTGCCAGCACCACCCGCAGGGAAGTTTCACCCCTCCACTTT. Amino acids: CASTTRREVSPLHF.

This clone was seen more than once but under ten times. CDR3 sequence: CASSPRGGADTQYF. In nucleotides, the CDR3 is TGTGCCAGCAGCCCTCGAGGGGGAGCGGATACGCAGTATTTT. This rearrangement joins TRBV7-2 to TRBJ2-3, with D maybe TRBD1 (6 bases). V lost 5 bases to trimming and J lost 6 bases, with 15 bases between them. The V gene's germline CDR1 is SGHTA and CDR2 FQGNSA. The CDR3 is 14 residues long.

This clone was detected once. The J gene is TRBJ1-3, the V gene TRBV9; possible D gene TRBD1, 6 bases. The germline gives CDR1 SGDLS, CDR2 YYNGEE. The CDR3 contains 15 residues. V shed 4 bases and J shed 4 bases, with 15 bases lying between them. CDR3: CASSPPGQRGNTIYF. The CDR3 coding sequence is TGTGCCAGCAGCCCGCCCGGACAGCGGGGAAACACCATATATTTT. Full variable domain (outside the CDR3, taken from reference TRBV9 and TRBJ1-3): DSGVTQTPKHLITATGQRVTLRCSPRSGDLSVYWYQQSLDQGLQFLIQYYNGEERAKGNILERFSAQQFPDLHSELNLSSLELGDSALYFCASSPPGQRGNTIYFGEGSWLTVV.

V usage is TRBV18 and J usage is TRBJ1-1, with D possibly TRBD1 on 6 matching bases. V was shortened by 6 bases and J by 1 base, with 9 bases between the two germline ends. The CDR3 totals 13 residues. The germline gives CDR1 KGHSH, CDR2 LQKENI. For the CDR3, the DNA is TGTGCCAGCTCTATGGGACAGAACACTGAAGCTTTCTTT. Translated, it gives CASSMGQNTEAFF.

The V and J genes are TRBV6-5 and TRBJ1-1; TRBD1 matches at 8 bases. CDR1 is MNHEY, CDR2 SVGAGI, per germline. The J segment lost 10 bases and the V segment lost 5 bases, leaving 3 bases of the junction unmatched. The CDR3 sequence is 11 residues long. As DNA, the CDR3 is TGTGCCAGCAGTGGGGGACAGGTAGCTTTCTTT. Its protein is CASSGGQVAFF.

The J gene is TRBJ2-2, the V gene TRBV7-2; TRBD1 matches 9 bases. V shed 5 bases, J shed 3 bases, and the junction held 4 bases outside the gene matches. The CDR3 has 15 residues. Germline loops: CDR1 SGHTA, CDR2 FQGNSA. CDR3 DNA: TGTGCCAGCAGCCTACAGGGGGCATACACCGGGGAGCTGTTTTTT. Translation gives CASSLQGAYTGELFF. The full variable domain, rest sourced from reference TRBV7-2 and TRBJ2-2, is GAGVSQSPSNKVTEKGKDVELRCDPISGHTALYWYRQSLGQGLEFLIYFQGNSAPDKSGLPSDRFSAERTGGSVSTLTIQRTQQEDSAVYLCASSLQGAYTGELFFGEGSRLTVL.

The gene calls are TRBV6-1 and TRBJ2-7, with TRBD1 identical over 9 bases. CDR1 MNHNS and CDR2 SASEGT come from the germline V gene. CDR3 length: 15 amino acids. Trimming cost V 7 bases and J 2 bases; bases outside gene matches: 9. The CDR3 loop is CASTLPGTGTYEQYF. For the CDR3, the DNA is TGTGCCAGCACCTTACCCGGGACAGGGACCTACGAGCAGTACTTC.

This clone has just one count. The chain links TRBV5-1 to TRBJ2-5; perhaps TRBD2 as D (5 bases). V lost 0 bases to trimming and J lost 10 bases, with 13 bases between them. CDR1 is SGHRS and CDR2 is YFSETQ in the germline V gene. The CDR3 spans 13 residues. CDR3 protein: CASSLAEREVQYF. In DNA, the CDR3 is TGCGCCAGCAGCTTGGCCGAGAGGGAAGTCCAGTACTTC.

This chain uses TRBV4-1 with TRBJ2-2, with a weak D call TRBD1 (5 bases). Trimming removed 0 bases at V and 1 base at J, with 12 bases between. CDR1 is MGHRA, CDR2 YSYEKL, per germline. CDR3 length: 17 residues. The CDR3 reads CASSQDENRLNTGELFF. The CDR3 DNA sequence: TGCGCCAGCAGCCAAGATGAAAACAGGCTGAACACCGGGGAGCTGTTTTTT.